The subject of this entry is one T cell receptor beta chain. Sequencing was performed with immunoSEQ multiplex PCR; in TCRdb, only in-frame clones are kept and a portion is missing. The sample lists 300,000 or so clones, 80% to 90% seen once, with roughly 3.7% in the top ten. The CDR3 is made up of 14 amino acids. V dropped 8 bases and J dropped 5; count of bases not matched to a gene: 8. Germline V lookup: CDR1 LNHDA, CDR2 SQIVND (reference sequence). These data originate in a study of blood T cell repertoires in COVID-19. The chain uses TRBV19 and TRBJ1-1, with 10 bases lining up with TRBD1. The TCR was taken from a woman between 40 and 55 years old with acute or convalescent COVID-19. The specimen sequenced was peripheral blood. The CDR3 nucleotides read TGTGCCAGTGCCCGGGACAGGGGCGGAACTGAAGCTTTCTTT. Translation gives CASARDRGGTEAFF.